These T cell receptor beta chains were read from a single sample in a study of T-cell reconstitution after alpha-beta-depleted transplantation in children. TCRdb fed the PCR reads into MiXCR, producing one record per CDR3 protein. The sample yields roughly 100,000 distinct CDR3 sequences, about 6% seen once. Source: PBMCs, mostly from graft donor cells, taken 60 days after TCRalphabeta/CD19-depleted stem cell transplant. The receptors originated from a female patient younger than 10 who had a stem cell transplant for Fanconi anemia, so the T cells may come from the graft donor. Each CDR3 is given with its conserved first and last residue. A D gene is named only where the DNA matches it firmly. Expanded clones get a size class; other rows say once, few or many, or leave the size out.

size: many; J: TRBJ2-3; D: TRBD2; V: TRBV12-5; CDR3: CASGFHGGNSLGTDTQYF; DNA: TGTGCTAGTGGTTTCCACGGGGGGAACTCTCTGGGGACAGATACGCAGTATTTT
size: many; J: TRBJ2-3; D: TRBD1; V: TRBV15; CDR3: CATSREGQPADTQYF; DNA: TGTGCCACCAGCAGAGAGGGACAGCCCGCAGATACGCAGTATTTT
size: few; J: TRBJ1-6; D: TRBD1; V: TRBV12-3/TRBV12-4; CDR3: CASRGTGENSPLHF; DNA: TGTGCCAGCAGGGGGACAGGGGAAAATTCACCCCTCCACTTT
size: .; J: TRBJ2-2; D: .; V: TRBV18; CDR3: CASSPLNGVTGELFF; DNA: TGTGCCAGCTCACCACTGAATGGGGTAACCGGGGAGCTGTTTTTT
size: many; J: TRBJ2-7; D: TRBD2; V: TRBV5-1; CDR3: CASRPTLGLADYEQYF; DNA: TGCGCCAGCAGGCCGACCTTGGGACTAGCGGACTACGAGCAGTACTTC
size: few; J: TRBJ2-5; D: TRBD2; V: TRBV19; CDR3: CASSIFTASGTQETQYF; DNA: TGTGCCAGTAGTATATTTACGGCTAGCGGGACCCAAGAGACCCAGTACTTC
size: .; J: TRBJ2-5; D: TRBD1; V: TRBV7-9; CDR3: CASSPAGTGGGETQYF; DNA: TGTGCCAGCAGCCCGGCCGGGACAGGGGGAGGAGAGACCCAGTACTTC
size: many; J: TRBJ2-1; D: TRBD2; V: TRBV29-1; CDR3: CSVREAGGTYNEQFF; DNA: TGCAGCGTCCGGGAGGCGGGTGGCACCTACAATGAGCAGTTCTTC
size: .; J: TRBJ2-7; D: TRBD1; V: TRBV4-1; CDR3: CASSPGGQGGGDEQYF; DNA: TGCGCCAGCAGCCCTGGGGGACAGGGTGGAGGAGACGAGCAGTACTTC
size: many; J: TRBJ2-1; D: TRBD1; V: TRBV6-1; CDR3: CASSVFGTGGNEQFF; DNA: TGTGCCAGCAGTGTATTCGGGACAGGGGGCAATGAGCAGTTCTTC
size: many; J: TRBJ2-1; D: .; V: TRBV9; CDR3: CASSVAGTFNEQFF; DNA: TGTGCCAGCAGCGTCGCCGGGACTTTCAATGAGCAGTTCTTC
size: many; J: TRBJ2-2; D: .; V: TRBV6-1; CDR3: CASSEVIRPGELFF; DNA: TGTGCCAGCAGTGAAGTGATAAGGCCCGGGGAGCTGTTTTTT
size: many; J: TRBJ2-3; D: .; V: TRBV12-3/TRBV12-4; CDR3: CASSSRLDTQYF; DNA: TGTGCCAGCAGTTCCAGACTCGATACGCAGTATTTT
size: many; J: TRBJ2-1; D: .; V: TRBV7-3; CDR3: CASSLEGPRHAEQFF; DNA: TGTGCCAGCAGCTTAGAGGGGCCGCGGCACGCTGAGCAGTTCTTC
size: few; J: TRBJ2-5; D: TRBD2; V: TRBV18; CDR3: CASSRLAGGQETQYF; DNA: TGTGCCAGCTCACGACTAGCGGGAGGCCAAGAGACCCAGTACTTC
size: many; J: TRBJ2-7; D: .; V: TRBV15; CDR3: CATSRVGGLPQNYEQYF; DNA: TGTGCCACCAGCAGAGTCGGTGGTTTGCCACAAAACTACGAGCAGTACTTC
size: many; J: TRBJ2-7; D: .; V: TRBV29-1; CDR3: CSVRQVDSYEQYF; DNA: TGCAGCGTTAGGCAGGTCGACTCCTACGAGCAGTACTTC
size: many; J: TRBJ2-7; D: TRBD2; V: TRBV5-1; CDR3: CASSLAGLAGGEQYF; DNA: TGCGCCAGCAGCTTGGCCGGACTAGCGGGAGGCGAGCAGTACTTC
size: .; J: TRBJ1-4; D: .; V: TRBV28; CDR3: CASSPPRYNEKLFF; DNA: TGTGCCAGCAGCCCCCCCCGGTATAATGAAAAACTGTTTTTT
size: .; J: TRBJ2-3; D: TRBD1; V: TRBV7-8; CDR3: CASSLGPDRVTDTQYF; DNA: TGTGCCAGCAGCTTAGGACCTGACAGGGTAACAGATACGCAGTATTTT
size: many; J: TRBJ1-1; D: .; V: TRBV20-1; CDR3: CSASFAANTEAFF; DNA: TGCAGTGCTTCCTTTGCGGCGAACACTGAAGCTTTCTTT
size: many; J: TRBJ2-3; D: TRBD1; V: TRBV7-9; CDR3: CASSSTRDRGTDTQYF; DNA: TGTGCCAGCAGCTCGACCCGGGACAGGGGAACAGATACGCAGTATTTT
size: .; J: TRBJ1-1; D: .; V: TRBV5-1; CDR3: CASSSDWMNTEAFF; DNA: TGCGCCAGCAGCTCGGATTGGATGAACACTGAAGCTTTCTTT
size: .; J: TRBJ2-3; D: .; V: TRBV20-1; CDR3: CSAHGGAGTQYF; DNA: TGCAGTGCCCATGGGGGGGCCGGTACGCAGTATTTT
size: many; J: TRBJ2-7; D: .; V: TRBV20-1; CDR3: CSASWRLSYEQYF; DNA: TGCAGTGCTTCCTGGCGGTTATCGTACGAGCAGTACTTC
size: .; J: TRBJ2-7; D: TRBD2; V: TRBV20-1; CDR3: CSASGGRAGSYEQYF; DNA: TGCAGTGCTAGTGGCGGGAGGGCCGGATCCTACGAGCAGTACTTC
size: many; J: TRBJ1-1; D: .; V: TRBV6-2/TRBV6-3; CDR3: CASARRDLNYRGTEAFF; DNA: TGTGCCAGCGCCAGGAGGGACCTGAACTATCGAGGGACTGAAGCTTTCTTT
size: many; J: TRBJ2-5; D: .; V: TRBV10-3; CDR3: CAISENVETQYF; DNA: TGTGCCATCAGTGAGAATGTAGAGACCCAGTACTTC
size: many; J: TRBJ2-1; D: .; V: TRBV7-2; CDR3: CASSIQVQYNEQFF; DNA: TGTGCCAGCAGCATACAGGTCCAATACAATGAGCAGTTCTTC
size: many; J: TRBJ2-7; D: TRBD1; V: TRBV29-1; CDR3: CSVHTGTGGYEQYF; DNA: TGCAGCGTTCATACCGGGACAGGGGGCTACGAGCAGTACTTC
size: .; J: TRBJ2-6; D: .; V: TRBV11-3; CDR3: CASSLGIRGTGANVLTF; DNA: TGTGCCAGCAGCTTAGGTATTAGGGGTACCGGGGCCAACGTCCTGACTTTC
size: .; J: TRBJ2-3; D: TRBD2; V: TRBV6-1; CDR3: CASIVGGGFRTDTQYF; DNA: TGTGCCAGCATTGTGGGGGGGGGGTTCCGCACAGATACGCAGTATTTT
size: many; J: TRBJ2-1; D: TRBD2; V: TRBV9; CDR3: CASSPFSGNYNEQFF; DNA: TGTGCCAGCAGCCCGTTTAGCGGGAACTACAATGAGCAGTTCTTC
size: many; J: TRBJ1-1; D: .; V: TRBV12-3/TRBV12-4; CDR3: CASSWYKNTEAFF; DNA: TGTGCCAGCAGTTGGTATAAGAACACTGAAGCTTTCTTT
size: few; J: TRBJ2-7; D: TRBD2; V: TRBV11-2; CDR3: CASSLLDPEKDGGSSYEQYF; DNA: TGTGCCAGCAGCTTATTAGACCCGGAGAAGGATGGCGGGAGCTCCTACGAGCAGTACTTC
size: few; J: TRBJ1-2; D: .; V: TRBV18; CDR3: CASSPRDTNYGYTF; DNA: TGTGCCAGCTCACCACGGGACACTAACTATGGCTACACCTTC
size: few; J: TRBJ2-7; D: TRBD1; V: TRBV5-6; CDR3: CASSLRDRRSVREQYF; DNA: TGTGCCAGCAGCTTGAGGGACAGGAGATCGGTGCGCGAGCAGTACTTC
size: many; J: TRBJ1-1; D: TRBD1; V: TRBV12-3/TRBV12-4; CDR3: CASSLTSGGNTEAFF; DNA: TGTGCCAGCAGTTTAACTTCAGGGGGAAACACTGAAGCTTTCTTT
size: few; J: TRBJ1-2; D: .; V: TRBV20-1; CDR3: CSARGDTRGNYGYTF; DNA: TGCAGTGCTAGGGGGGACACCCGCGGTAACTATGGCTACACCTTC
size: many; J: TRBJ2-5; D: TRBD2; V: TRBV5-1; CDR3: CASSMIPAGPPQETQYF; DNA: TGCGCCAGCAGCATGATCCCAGCGGGACCCCCCCAAGAGACCCAGTACTTC
size: few; J: TRBJ2-1; D: TRBD2; V: TRBV3-1; CDR3: CASSQLRGGSNEQFF; DNA: TGTGCCAGCAGCCAATTGCGGGGGGGGTCCAATGAGCAGTTCTTC
size: many; J: TRBJ1-1; D: .; V: TRBV4-2; CDR3: CASSQYDGSNQAFF; DNA: TGTGCCAGCAGCCAATATGATGGGTCGAACCAAGCTTTCTTT
size: few; J: TRBJ2-1; D: TRBD2; V: TRBV7-2; CDR3: CASSLGLAGGPEFF; DNA: TGTGCCAGCAGCTTAGGACTAGCGGGGGGGCCGGAGTTCTTC
size: many; J: TRBJ2-4; D: .; V: TRBV11-3; CDR3: CASSLGLLRTLLAKNIQYF; DNA: TGTGCCAGCAGCTTGGGCCTACTCCGGACACTCCTAGCCAAAAACATTCAGTACTTC
size: .; J: TRBJ2-3; D: TRBD2; V: TRBV2; CDR3: CASRGTSGTDTQYF; DNA: TGTGCCAGCAGGGGGACTAGCGGCACAGATACGCAGTATTTT
size: .; J: TRBJ2-2; D: .; V: TRBV24-1; CDR3: CATSDFRVKDTGELFF; DNA: TGTGCCACCAGTGATTTCAGGGTAAAAGACACCGGGGAGCTGTTTTTT
size: .; J: TRBJ2-5; D: .; V: TRBV7-9; CDR3: CASSLTTETQYF; DNA: TGTGCCAGCAGCTTAACCACAGAGACCCAGTACTTC
size: .; J: TRBJ2-5; D: .; V: TRBV28; CDR3: CASRGQGRETQYF; DNA: TGTGCCAGCAGGGGGCAGGGAAGGGAGACCCAGTACTTC
size: many; J: TRBJ2-5; D: TRBD1; V: TRBV12-3/TRBV12-4; CDR3: CASSALPGQGQETQYF; DNA: TGTGCCAGCAGTGCTTTACCGGGACAGGGGCAAGAGACCCAGTACTTC
size: .; J: TRBJ2-6; D: .; V: TRBV28; CDR3: CASSFWVQVSSSGANVLTF; DNA: TGTGCCAGCAGTTTTTGGGTCCAGGTCTCCTCCTCTGGGGCCAACGTCCTGACTTTC
size: few; J: TRBJ2-3; D: .; V: TRBV5-1; CDR3: CASRVSFTDTQYF; DNA: TGCGCCAGCAGGGTCTCGTTCACAGATACGCAGTATTTT
size: many; J: TRBJ2-7; D: .; V: TRBV10-2; CDR3: CASVQSRDFFYEQYF; DNA: TGCGCCAGCGTTCAGTCGCGGGATTTCTTCTACGAGCAGTACTTC
size: many; J: TRBJ2-5; D: TRBD1; V: TRBV12-3/TRBV12-4; CDR3: CASSSDRAQWETQYF; DNA: TGTGCCAGCAGTTCGGACAGGGCCCAATGGGAGACCCAGTACTTC
size: .; J: TRBJ2-3; D: TRBD2; V: TRBV4-2; CDR3: CASSPGISGAHTQYF; DNA: TGTGCCAGCAGCCCCGGGATTAGCGGGGCGCATACGCAGTATTTT
size: many; J: TRBJ2-1; D: .; V: TRBV7-3; CDR3: CASRKTGGTYNEQFF; DNA: TGTGCCAGCAGGAAAACCGGAGGGACCTACAATGAGCAGTTCTTC